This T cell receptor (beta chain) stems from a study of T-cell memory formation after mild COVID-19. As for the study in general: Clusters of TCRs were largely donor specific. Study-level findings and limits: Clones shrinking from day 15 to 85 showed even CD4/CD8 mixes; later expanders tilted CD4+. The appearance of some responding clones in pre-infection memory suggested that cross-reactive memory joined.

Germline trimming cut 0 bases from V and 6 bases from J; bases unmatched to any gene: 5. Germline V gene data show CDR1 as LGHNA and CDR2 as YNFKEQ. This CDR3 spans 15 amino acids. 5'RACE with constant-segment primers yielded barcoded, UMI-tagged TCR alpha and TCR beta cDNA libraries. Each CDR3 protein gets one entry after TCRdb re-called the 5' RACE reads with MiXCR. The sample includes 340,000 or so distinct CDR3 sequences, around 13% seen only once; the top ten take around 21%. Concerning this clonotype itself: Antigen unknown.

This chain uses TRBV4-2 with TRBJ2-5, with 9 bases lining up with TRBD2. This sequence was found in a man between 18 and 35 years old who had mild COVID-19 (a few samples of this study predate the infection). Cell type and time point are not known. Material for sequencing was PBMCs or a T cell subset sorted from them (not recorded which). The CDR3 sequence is CASSQDPLAGKTQYF. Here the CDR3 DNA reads TGTGCCAGCAGCCAAGATCCCCTAGCGGGGAAGACCCAGTACTTC.